Listed below are T cell receptor beta chains from one sample, sequenced in a study of T cell repertoires in cytomegalovirus infection. TCRdb called the reads again in MiXCR, with one record for every CDR3 protein. The sample includes about 920,000 distinct CDR3 sequences, approximately 31% of them seen just once. The antigens of these receptors remain unknown. The sample here was cultured CD8+ T cells from PBMCs, taken from culture after CMV antigen stimulation. All receptors derive from a human donor in good health (CMV status not recorded). Some clones in this sample may be carry-over from other donors' samples. Each CDR3 is given with its conserved first and last residue. A D gene is named only where the DNA matches it firmly. Clone sizes are given selectively: once, few, many, or a class where the clone is expanded.

cdr3_nt	cdr3_aa	v_call	j_call	clone_size	d_call
TGTGCCGTCGAGGGCAGGGCCAGTCTATCCACAGATACGCAGTATTTT	CAVEGRASLSTDTQYF	TRBV10-3	TRBJ2-3	.	.
TGTGCCACCAGCAGAGATCTTCACAGCTCCACTGAAGCTTTCTTT	CATSRDLHSSTEAFF	TRBV15	TRBJ1-1	.	.
TGTGCCAGCAGCTACACCGGACTAGCGGAAGAGACCCAGTACTTC	CASSYTGLAEETQYF	TRBV6-1	TRBJ2-5	many	TRBD2
TGTGCCAGCAGCGGGACAGGGGCCCGCAATCAGCCCCAGCATTTT	CASSGTGARNQPQHF	TRBV12-3/TRBV12-4	TRBJ1-5	once	TRBD1
TGTGCCAGCAGCATGGGCCGGGACAGTCCCTACCAAGGGACCCAGCATTTT	CASSMGRDSPYQGTQHF	TRBV6-2/TRBV6-3	TRBJ1-5	few	TRBD1
TGTGCCAGCAGCTTAGCTACCGGGAGGGAGACTGAAGCTTTCTTT	CASSLATGRETEAFF	TRBV7-2	TRBJ1-1	many	.
TGTGCCAGCAGGAACCTGGCGGGGACCCAGTACTTC	CASRNLAGTQYF	TRBV7-6	TRBJ2-5	few	.
.	CASSSSTASYEQYF	TRBV12-3/TRBV12-4	TRBJ2-7	few	.
TGTGCCAGCAGCCCCCCGACTAGCGGGGGTTTGAATGAGCAGTTCTTC	CASSPPTSGGLNEQFF	TRBV7-6	TRBJ2-1	.	TRBD2
TGTGCCAGCAGCTCCCTAGCGGGGGACCGCTACAATGAGCAGTTCTTC	CASSSLAGDRYNEQFF	TRBV7-2	TRBJ2-1	few	TRBD2
TGTGCCAGCAGCAACGGGCAGCCCCAGCATTTT	CASSNGQPQHF	TRBV6-6	TRBJ1-5	few	.